This TCR beta chain was profiled in a study of cytomegalovirus exposure and HLA in healthy donors (dated by TCRdb to the late 2010s). As for the study more broadly: An earlier analysis of 587 of the donors reported roughly 300 Gb of sequence data and around 110 million unique TCR beta sequences obtained from around 180 million T cells. The aim of the study was to test whether cataloging public T cell receptors could identify signatures of past pathogen exposure. Genome-wide SNP genotypes for about three fifths of the roughly 700 donors were used in a later genetic analysis, which treated that subset as a discovery cohort. Every repertoire in the discovery cohort had been generated on one and the same sequencing platform. The number of donors typed differed by locus, with 629-630 for A, B, C, DRB1 and DQB1, around 500 for DQA1, approximately 580 for DPA1, and some 450 for DPB1. A later analysis re-examined previously published TCR beta repertoires from about 670 donors and added high-resolution HLA genotyping to investigate patterns of TCR occurrence. An earlier analysis of several hundred of the donors applied high-throughput TCR beta sequencing to assess whether each TCR beta V gene segment acted as functional or pseudogenic. In the later analysis, no new phenotypic data were used to find candidate immune exposures; instead, reliance was placed on TCR beta sequences and their occurrence across donors. Among the roughly 410 genotyped donors, approximately 82% belonged to the genetic ancestry cluster associated with self-reported Caucasian donors. Alongside the repertoire data, information on donor age, sex, ethnicity and CMV serostatus was compiled. Across approximately 420 genotyped donors of the cohort, an average of about 200,000 unique TCR beta nucleotide sequences per donor were sequenced, and around 20% of those sequences were non-productive. Four to six DR-DQ haplotypes were handled as single units for association and clustering, since linkage in the cohort was strong. To predict cytomegalovirus infection status, the study brought together high-throughput TCR immunosequencing, statistical association of individual TCRs with disease status, and machine learning. A separate validation cohort of approximately 120 different subjects was used in addition to the roughly 640-subject first cohort. An early release that covered some 640 HLA-typed donors contained about 300 gigabases of sequencing data and about 93 million unique TCR sequences. The T cell repertoires of under 750 subjects were profiled by immunosequencing and related to cytomegalovirus serostatus. Both class I and class II loci were covered by HLA typing, at four-digit resolution. On the study overall, not on this receptor specifically: An earlier analysis of approximately 530 of the donors showed that most TCR beta V segments appeared in productive rearrangements either about 87% or about 30% of the time, which broadly matched IMGT annotations. An association between a missense DCLRE1C variant and V-gene and J-gene trimming of TCR beta chains was found in a later genetic analysis and replicated in an independent cohort. In the study, 164 TCR beta chains were listed as associated with cytomegalovirus. In a later analysis, several top co-occurrence clusters were reported to appear linked to parvovirus B19, influenza, CMV and Epstein-Barr virus. About 15 rarely observed V segments, including chromosome 9 orphons, were excluded from the earlier analysis of about 500 of the donors because counts were too low. A cluster of highly shared sequence variants was judged likely to be a technical artifact of the sequencing pipeline. HLA typing was unavailable for some donors at each locus, so association tests used only the typed subset. In a later analysis, TCR association rates were found to vary across HLA loci, with the most associated TCRs seen for DRB1 alleles and the fewest for HLA-C alleles. A few of the identified cytomegalovirus-associated TCR beta chains were confirmed in vitro to be specific for cytomegalovirus antigens. Immune exposure information for the cohort was limited to CMV serostatus. A further reported finding was that TCR beta sequences accurately predicted the HLA-A and HLA-B alleles for most subjects in the first cohort. Compared with the approximately 720-donor mean, donors in an Asian-associated ancestry cluster had fewer N-insertions in productive TCRs, according to a later genetic analysis. This cohort had only TCR beta chains sequenced, and the lack of alpha or paired-chain data limited which features could be detected. Some IMGT-functional V segments, including TRBV6-2 and TRBV6-3, could not be told apart with the 87-base-pair reads, so those segments were excluded. Linkage disequilibrium might explain the correlated functional status among segregating V segments, but an unknown experimental factor could not be ruled out. The classifier was reported to diagnose cytomegalovirus status with high specificity and sensitivity in both the original and validation cohorts. Most CMV-associated TCR beta chains appeared to be HLA-restricted in a later analysis, and the HLA associations seemed to be driven largely by CMV exposure. Assigning TCR associations to individual alleles was difficult when HLA alleles, especially DR and DQ, strongly co-occurred. According to the authors, the approach could potentially be generalized to other disease states and immunological phenotypes. Presence/absence analyses assumed roughly uniform sequencing depth across donors, an assumption that may not hold. A later analysis found that HLA-associated TCR beta chains were more clonally expanded and had lower generation probabilities than equally common non-associated chains. Across donors, most TCR sequences were observed very rarely, whereas some public TCRs were present in many individuals. In a later analysis, around 17,000 TCR beta sequences were associated with specific HLA alleles at a false discovery rate of 0.05.

The method was the immunoSEQ multiplex PCR assay. For the multiplex PCR, a mixture combining 60 forward primers for TCR Vbeta segments and 13 reverse primers for TCR Jbeta segments was used. The CDR3 region of rearranged TCR beta genes was amplified from genomic DNA by a multiplex PCR assay. On the Illumina HiSeq System, the amplified TCR beta libraries were sequenced as 87-base-pair reads. Processing in the source paper ran as follows. A later analysis tallied roughly 78 million unique TCR beta chains across the 700 or so repertoires, and about 10 million of those chains were shared by two or more donors. A nearest-neighbor algorithm error-corrected the raw reads and collapsed the reads into unique sequences, merging closely related sequences to remove PCR and sequencing errors. V, D and J gene segments were assigned by aligning CDR3 sequences to IMGT reference sequences. For a sequence to be retained, at least a six-nucleotide match to both a V gene segment and a J gene segment was required. A rearrangement was called productive if the CDR3 had no stop codons and remained in frame with V and J, and every other rearrangement was called non-productive. Following IMGT convention, CDR3 was defined as the stretch from the second conserved V-encoded cysteine to the conserved J-encoded phenylalanine. Sequences without an unambiguous match to a single V gene segment were excluded from the earlier analysis of almost 600 of the donors. In an earlier analysis of 450 to 700 of the donors, V segments were called functional above 56.7% productive rearrangements and were called segregating when the between-donor standard deviation exceeded 5%. A statistical classification framework was built to diagnose cytomegalovirus status from the catalog of TCR beta chain sequences. In a later analysis, V and J genes were assigned by comparing TCR nucleotide sequences against IMGT/GENE-DB human TR gene sequences. In a later analysis, CDR3 sequences and most-parsimonious VDJ recombination scenarios were assigned using the TCRdist pipeline. In a later analysis, every TCR beta chain was defined by the combination of its CDR3 amino acid sequence and its V-gene family, and reads without a unique V-gene family were dropped. To address suspected cross-contamination and a sequencing artifact, a later analysis removed 592 highly shared, low-generation-probability nucleotide sequences. In a later analysis, a clonal expansion index for each public chain was calculated from normalized within-repertoire ranks of inferred template counts. Generation probabilities in a later analysis came from a VDJ recombination model fitted to out-of-frame rearrangements, and those results were checked against IGoR. In a later analysis, hypergeometric tests were used to score TCR-TCR, TCR-HLA and TCR-CMV co-occurrence, with a repertoire-size bias correction applied to TCR pairs. In a later analysis, false discovery rates were estimated by permuting HLA or CMV assignments 20 times. In a later analysis, co-occurring TCRs were grouped with DBSCAN, and TCRdist sequence similarity was added when clustering was performed within HLA-allele-positive subsets. Repertoires with fewer than 30,000 or more than 120,000 public chains, plus five repertoires with anomalous nucleotide sharing, were excluded from co-occurrence clustering. TCRdb mirrors the immuneACCESS table, restricted to in-frame sequences. Some clones are absent from its copies; in checked studies, under half trace to an unresolved V gene, and the reason for the others is unknown. V and J calls and clone size are given by that table; D and trimming were obtained from the DNA. Counted in this sample were some 40,000 clones; around 70% of them appeared once. Clones ranked in the top ten supply approximately 6% of the sample.

The cohort consisted of 600 to 700 healthy bone marrow donors. All cohort members were sampled while nominally healthy, although unrecorded immune exposures were likely present. The donor was CMV seronegative and was included in the group of a few hundred seronegative cohort members. A peripheral blood sample was provided by each donor, and peripheral blood mononuclear cells were used for TCR beta sequencing. Genomic DNA was extracted from the blood cell samples with the Qiagen DNeasy Blood Extraction Kit. As regards this clone: The antigen this receptor binds is unknown. No quality values exist for individual bases; no much larger clone is one base distant.

In the germline V gene, CDR1 corresponds to MDHEN and CDR2 to SYDVKM. V loses 4 bases of germline sequence and J loses 8 bases, and the interval between the two ends is 21 bases. The CDR3 holds 17 amino acids from the cysteine to the phenylalanine. The DNA shown is the 51-base CDR3, in frame from base 1. The sequence was obtained from a man aged 25-45 years in good health and CMV-seronegative. The sample consisted of PBMCs. The rearrangement combines TRBV28 with TRBJ1-6; matching of 5 bases hints at TRBD1 as the D gene. The CDR3 sequence is CASSYPPSQGWDSPLHF. The base sequence is TGTGCCAGCAGTTACCCCCCCTCGCAGGGCTGGGATTCACCCCTCCACTTT.